A single sample gave rise to the 12 T cell receptor beta chains below, sequenced in a study of tumor-infiltrating lymphocytes in oesophageal squamous cell carcinoma. TCRdb recomputed calls from the PCR reads with MiXCR, one row per CDR3 protein. The repertoire holds some 25,000 distinct CDR3 sequences, with about 40% as singletons. The sequenced sample consisted of esophageal tumor tissue. The origin of the receptors is a male donor with esophageal squamous cell carcinoma.

There are many counts of this clonotype. The gene calls are TRBV11-2 and TRBJ2-5; 7 nucleotides agree with TRBD2. With 1 base clipped from V and 4 bases from J, the junction kept 12 bases outside the gene matches. The germline V gene has CDR1 SGHAT and CDR2 FQNNGV. The CDR3 has 17 amino acids. This CDR3 is CASSLGNSGLGSETQYF. The CDR3 region has the DNA TGTGCCAGCAGCTTAGGAAATAGCGGGCTTGGTTCAGAGACCCAGTACTTC.

V usage is TRBV7-2 and J usage is TRBJ2-1; 7 nucleotides agree with TRBD1. The better agreement between TRBJ2-7 and the DNA end casts doubt on the J call. The germline V gene has CDR1 SGHTA and CDR2 FQGNSA. The CDR3 contains 14 residues. CDR3 nucleotide sequence: TGTGCCAGCAGCAAGGACAGGCTATCCTACGAGCAGTACTTC. Its protein is CASSKDRLSYEQYF.

This clonotype appeared many times. This chain links TRBV6-1 with TRBJ2-7; 9 bases align to TRBD2. From germline, CDR1 is MNHNS and CDR2 SASEGT. This CDR3 contains 17 residues. The trim removed 3 bases at V and 7 bases at J, leaving 16 bases unmatched. CDR3 sequence reads: CASSDGRGGAGGGEQYF. CDR3 nucleotides: TGTGCCAGCAGTGACGGCCGCGGGGGAGCGGGAGGAGGGGAGCAGTACTTC.

This clonotype has at least ten counts. The rearrangement uses TRBV5-4 and TRBJ2-5, with TRBD1 matching 11 bases. Losses at the gene ends were 2 bases for V and 5 bases for J; bases not matched to a gene: 8. Germline V gene lookup returns CDR1 SGHNT and CDR2 YYREEE (reference sequence). The CDR3 runs to 16 residues. CDR3 protein: CASSLAGTGGRETQYF. The CDR3 nucleotides are TGTGCCAGCAGCTTAGCCGGGACAGGGGGTAGGGAGACCCAGTACTTC.

The chain recombines TRBV7-2 with TRBJ2-1; TRBD1 agrees at 7 bases. The J call may not be correct, given that the DNA end is closer to TRBJ2-4. CDR1 and CDR2 from the germline V gene are SGHTA and FQGNSA. The CDR3 loop spans 14 amino acids. The CDR3 here is CASSVSGQENIQYF. The CDR3 DNA sequence: TGTGCCAGCAGCGTAAGCGGACAGGAAAACATTCAGTACTTC.

The gene calls are TRBV4-2 and TRBJ1-5, with 9 nucleotides matching TRBD1. Trimming removed 4 bases from V and 0 bases from J; junction bases left unmatched: 4. CDR1 and CDR2 (germline): LGHNA, YNFKEQ. The CDR3 spans 16 residues. The DNA of the CDR3 is TGTGCCAGCAGCCGAAGGACAGGGGATAGCAATCAGCCCCAGCATTTT. Translation gives CASSRRTGDSNQPQHF.

This clonotype was counted ten times or more. The CDR3 DNA follows: TGTGCCAGCAGCAGGGAAATGGGGCGGGGTAGCTACAATGAGCAGTTCTTC. Amino acid sequence: CASSREMGRGSYNEQFF. The genes are TRBV5-4 and TRBJ2-1; D might be TRBD2 (6 bases). V was trimmed by 4 bases and J by 3 bases, leaving 20 bases between them. The CDR3 has 17 amino acids. Germline V gene sequence: CDR1 SGHNT, CDR2 YYREEE (reference sequence).

This clonotype has at least ten counts. This sequence joins TRBV5-4 and TRBJ1-2; the D gene is possibly TRBD1 (6 bases). Germline-derived CDR1 and CDR2 are SGHNT and YYREEE (reference sequence). Deletions cut 0 bases from V and 8 bases from J, with 8 bases between. This CDR3 spans 12 amino acids. CDR3 sequence (DNA): TGTGCCAGCAGCTTGGGCACAGGGGGCTACACCTTC. Translating it yields CASSLGTGGYTF.

This chain connects TRBV28 to TRBJ2-3; D remains unclear. V was cut by 4 bases and J by 4 bases, with 15 bases left in between. Germline assignment: CDR1 MDHEN and CDR2 SYDVKM. This CDR3 spans 15 amino acids. The CDR3 protein is CASSWPPGGADTQYF. For the CDR3, the DNA is TGTGCCAGCAGTTGGCCCCCCGGTGGGGCAGATACGCAGTATTTT.

This chain connects TRBV18 to TRBJ1-5; maybe TRBD1 (5 bases). This CDR3 region has 13 residues. The germline CDR1 and CDR2 sequences are KGHSH and LQKENI. V was clipped by 3 bases and J by 5 bases, with 8 bases between them. CDR3 sequence: CASSPGADQPQHF. CDR3 in DNA: TGTGCCAGCTCACCCGGGGCGGATCAGCCCCAGCATTTT.

On this clonotype: In this CDR3 the conserved last residue, phenylalanine or tryptophan, is missing, so a read error is likely. The DNA is omitted, as the CDR3 cannot be located on it reliably, and the CDR3 follows TCRdb's listing. The CDR3 sequence: CASSLRGPSPGREQYFGP. The rearrangement links TRBV12-3 or TRBV12-4 to TRBJ2-3; the table's TRBD2 call for D was not verified on the DNA. The CDR3 is 18 amino acids long, termini counted.

This clonotype was picked up a small number of times. The CDR3 does not end in the conserved phenylalanine or tryptophan, so this is likely a read error. The DNA is omitted, as the CDR3 cannot be located on it reliably, and the CDR3 follows TCRdb's listing. The chain combines TRBV25-1 with TRBJ2-7. The V gene's germline CDR1 is MGHDK and CDR2 SYGVNS. The CDR3 comprises 15 residues, both ends counted. This chain's CDR3 is CASSEASFYGYTFGS.